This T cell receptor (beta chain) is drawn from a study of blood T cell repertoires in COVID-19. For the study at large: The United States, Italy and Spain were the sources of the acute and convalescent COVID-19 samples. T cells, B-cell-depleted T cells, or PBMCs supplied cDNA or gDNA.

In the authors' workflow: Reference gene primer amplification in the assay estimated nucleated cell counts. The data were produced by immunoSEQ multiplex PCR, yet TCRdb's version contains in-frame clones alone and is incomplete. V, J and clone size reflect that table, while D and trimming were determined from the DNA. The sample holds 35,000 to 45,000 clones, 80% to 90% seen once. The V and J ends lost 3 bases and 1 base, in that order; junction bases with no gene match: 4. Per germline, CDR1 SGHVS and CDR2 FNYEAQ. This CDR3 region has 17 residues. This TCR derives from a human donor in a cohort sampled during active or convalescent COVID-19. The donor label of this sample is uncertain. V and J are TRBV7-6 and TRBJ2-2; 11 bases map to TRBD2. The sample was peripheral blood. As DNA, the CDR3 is TGTGCCAGCAGCTTCAGTAGCGGGAGGGGGAACACCGGGGAGCTGTTTTTT. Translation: CASSFSSGRGNTGELFF.